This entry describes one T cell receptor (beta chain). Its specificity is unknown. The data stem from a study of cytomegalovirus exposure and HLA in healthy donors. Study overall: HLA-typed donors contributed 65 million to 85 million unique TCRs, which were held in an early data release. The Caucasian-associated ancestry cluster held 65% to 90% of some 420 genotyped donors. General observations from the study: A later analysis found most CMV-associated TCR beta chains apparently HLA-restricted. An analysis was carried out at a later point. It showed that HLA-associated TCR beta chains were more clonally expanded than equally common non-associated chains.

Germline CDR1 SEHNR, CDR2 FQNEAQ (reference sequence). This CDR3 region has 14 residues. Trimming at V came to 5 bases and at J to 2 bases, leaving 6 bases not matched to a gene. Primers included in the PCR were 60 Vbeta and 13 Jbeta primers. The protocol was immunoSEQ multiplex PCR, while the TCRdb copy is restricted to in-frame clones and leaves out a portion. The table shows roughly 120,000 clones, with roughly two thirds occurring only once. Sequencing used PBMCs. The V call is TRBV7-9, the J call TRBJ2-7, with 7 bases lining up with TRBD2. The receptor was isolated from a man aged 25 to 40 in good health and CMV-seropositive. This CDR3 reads CASSTVGTTYEQYF. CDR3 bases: TGTGCCAGCAGCACCGTCGGGACTACCTACGAGCAGTACTTC.